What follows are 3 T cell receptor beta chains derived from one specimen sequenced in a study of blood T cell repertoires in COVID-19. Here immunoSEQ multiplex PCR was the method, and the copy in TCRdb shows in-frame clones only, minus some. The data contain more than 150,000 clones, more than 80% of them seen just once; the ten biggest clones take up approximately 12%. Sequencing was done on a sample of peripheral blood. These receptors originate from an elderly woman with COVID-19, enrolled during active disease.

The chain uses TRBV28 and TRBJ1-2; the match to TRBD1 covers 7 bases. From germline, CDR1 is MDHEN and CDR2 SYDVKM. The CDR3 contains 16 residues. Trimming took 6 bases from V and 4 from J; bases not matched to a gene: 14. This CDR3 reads CASSNGGTGASYGYTF. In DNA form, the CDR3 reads TGTGCCAGCAGCAATGGGGGCACAGGGGCCTCCTATGGCTACACCTTC.

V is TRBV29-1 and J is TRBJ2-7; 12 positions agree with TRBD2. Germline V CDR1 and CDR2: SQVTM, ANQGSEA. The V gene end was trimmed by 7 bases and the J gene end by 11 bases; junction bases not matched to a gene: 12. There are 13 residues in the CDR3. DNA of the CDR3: TGCAGCGCCGAGACTAGCGGGAGTCCTCTGGAGTACTTC. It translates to CSAETSGSPLEYF.

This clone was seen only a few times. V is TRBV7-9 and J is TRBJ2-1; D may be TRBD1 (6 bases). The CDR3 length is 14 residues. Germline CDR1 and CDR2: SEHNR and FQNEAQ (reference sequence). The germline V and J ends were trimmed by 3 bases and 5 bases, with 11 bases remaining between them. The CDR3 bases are TGTGCCAGCAGCTTTTTGGGGGCGGACAATGAGCAGTTCTTC. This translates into CASSFLGADNEQFF.